The following is a T cell receptor beta chain sequence with its context. Its antigen is currently unknown. Some clones are missing from TCRdb's copy, which holds only in-frame ones; the method was immunoSEQ multiplex PCR. The repertoire holds 250,000 to 300,000 clones, with around 90% as singletons. The data were taken from a study of cytomegalovirus exposure and HLA in healthy donors. Study-level background: A later analysis reported the 130 or so validation repertoires used the same platform as the roughly 700 first-cohort repertoires. The study's findings and limits: The CMV antigen specificity of three CMV-associated chains was confirmed through in vitro analysis.

From germline, CDR1 is SGDLS and CDR2 YYNGEE. The CDR3 runs 14 residues. The ends lost 5 bases at V and 2 bases at J; junction bases unmatched: 2. Sequencing was carried out using PBMCs. The source of this sequence is a woman aged 18-29 years in good health and CMV-seronegative. V is TRBV9 and J is TRBJ2-3; 10 bases map to TRBD2. The chain's CDR3 is CASSLAGVTDTQYF. CDR3 DNA: TGTGCCAGCAGTCTAGCGGGGGTCACAGATACGCAGTATTTT.